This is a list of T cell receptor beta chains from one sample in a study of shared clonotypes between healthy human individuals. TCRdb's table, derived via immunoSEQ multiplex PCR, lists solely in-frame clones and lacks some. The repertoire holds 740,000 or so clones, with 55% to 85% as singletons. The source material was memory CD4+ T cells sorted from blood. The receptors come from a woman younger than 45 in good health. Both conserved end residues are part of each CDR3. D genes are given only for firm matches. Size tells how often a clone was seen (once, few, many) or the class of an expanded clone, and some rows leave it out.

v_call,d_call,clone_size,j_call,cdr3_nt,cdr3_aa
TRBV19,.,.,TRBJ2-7,TGTGCCAGTAGTACCCAACAGGGCGAGCAGTACTTC,CASSTQQGEQYF
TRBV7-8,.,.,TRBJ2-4,TGTGCCAGCAGCTTAGCGGAGAGCGAGCATAACATTCAGTACTTC,CASSLAESEHNIQYF
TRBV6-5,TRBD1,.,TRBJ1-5,TGTGCCAGCAGTTACCACGGGACAGTCGGCACTCAGCCCCAGCATTTT,CASSYHGTVGTQPQHF
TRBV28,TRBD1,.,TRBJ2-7,TGTGCCAGCAGTTCTCCACGGACAGGGCTTTACGAGCAGTACTTC,CASSSPRTGLYEQYF
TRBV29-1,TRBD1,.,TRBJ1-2,TGCAGCGTCGGACAGGGTCTTGGCTATGGCTACACCTTC,CSVGQGLGYGYTF
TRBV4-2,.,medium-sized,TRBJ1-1,TGTGCCAGCAGCCAAGATGGTCCCATAAGATCCGAAGCTTTCTTT,CASSQDGPIRSEAFF
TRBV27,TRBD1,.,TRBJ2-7,TGTGCCAGCAGTCCAAAACAGGGGGTCTCCTACGAGCAGTACTTC,CASSPKQGVSYEQYF
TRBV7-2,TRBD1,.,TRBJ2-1,TGTGCCAGCAGCTTAGCGTTCAGGGGGCCAGCCTACAATGAGCAGTTCTTC,CASSLAFRGPAYNEQFF
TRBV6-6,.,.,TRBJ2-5,TGTGCCAGCAGTTCTAGGCAACAGGGTTGGTCGGAGACCCAGTACTTC,CASSSRQQGWSETQYF
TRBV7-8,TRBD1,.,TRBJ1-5,TGTGCCAGCAGCTTAGGACAGGGTCAAACCCAGCATTTT,CASSLGQGQTQHF
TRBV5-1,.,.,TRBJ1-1,TGCGCCAGCAGCTTGGGCGACAGGAAGTCCGAAGCTTTCTTT,CASSLGDRKSEAFF
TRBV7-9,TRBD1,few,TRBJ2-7,TGTGCCAGCAGTCTTATGGGGCAGGGGGCGAACGAGCAGTACTTC,CASSLMGQGANEQYF
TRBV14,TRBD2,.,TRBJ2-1,TGTGCCAGCAGCCGCCTTACGGGACTAGCGGGAGGGATCAATGAGCAGTTCTTC,CASSRLTGLAGGINEQFF
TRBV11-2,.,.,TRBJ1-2,TGTGCCAGCAGCTTATTGCTAGGTGGGGGTGATGGCTACACCTTC,CASSLLLGGGDGYTF
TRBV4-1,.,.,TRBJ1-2,TGCGCCAGCAGCCAAGTTTTGGGGGAGGACTATGGCTACACCTTC,CASSQVLGEDYGYTF
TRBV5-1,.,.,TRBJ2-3,TGCGCCAGCAGAGGACAGCCTAGCACAGATACGCAGTATTTT,CASRGQPSTDTQYF
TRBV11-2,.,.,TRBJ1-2,TGTGCCAGCAGCTTAGATCCGGCGGGCTATGGCTACACCTTC,CASSLDPAGYGYTF
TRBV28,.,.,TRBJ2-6,TGTGCCAGCAGTCGCCTCCCTGGGGCCAACGTCCTGACTTTC,CASSRLPGANVLTF
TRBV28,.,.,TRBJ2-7,TGTGCCAGCAACTCAAGGGGGTGGGGACGGGCCACCTACGAGCAGTACTTC,CASNSRGWGRATYEQYF
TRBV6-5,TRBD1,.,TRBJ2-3,TGTGCCAGCAGGCACGGACAGGCGAGCACAGATACGCAGTATTTT,CASRHGQASTDTQYF
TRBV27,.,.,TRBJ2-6,TGTGCCAGCAGGAGCTCTGGGGCCAACGTCCTGACTTTC,CASRSSGANVLTF
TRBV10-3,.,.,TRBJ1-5,TGTGCCATCGGCGGGGACGGGAGGAATCAGCCCCAGCATTTT,CAIGGDGRNQPQHF
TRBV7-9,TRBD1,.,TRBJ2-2,TGTGCCAGCAGCTCCCGGGACAGGGGAAACACCGGGGAGCTGTTTTTT,CASSSRDRGNTGELFF
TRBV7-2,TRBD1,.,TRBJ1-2,TGTGCCAGCAGACGCACGGGACAGGAGGGCGGCTACACCTTC,CASRRTGQEGGYTF
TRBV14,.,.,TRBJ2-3,TGTGCCAGCAGCCTATTGACGGGCACAGATACGCAGTATTTT,CASSLLTGTDTQYF
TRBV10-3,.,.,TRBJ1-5,TGTGCCATCAGTGAGCATCAGGGTCCCCCTACCAATCAGCCCCAGCATTTT,CAISEHQGPPTNQPQHF
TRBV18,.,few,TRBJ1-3,TGTGCCAGCTCACCACGATACCTGCCGAATGACGGATACAACTCTGGAAACACCATATATTTT,CASSPRYLPNDGYNSGNTIYF
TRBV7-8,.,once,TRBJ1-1,TGTGCCAGCAGCGGTGGGCCCATGAACACTGAAGCTTTCTTT,CASSGGPMNTEAFF
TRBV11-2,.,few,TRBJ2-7,TGTGCCAGCAGCTTTAGGGAGGCCTCCTACGAGCAGTACTTC,CASSFREASYEQYF
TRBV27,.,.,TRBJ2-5,TGTGCCAGCAGTTTTGGGGGGTTGGTAGGAGAGACCCAGTACTTC,CASSFGGLVGETQYF
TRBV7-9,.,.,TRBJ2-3,TGTGCCAGCAGCTTTGACGGGACACGCTCCACAGATACGCAGTATTTT,CASSFDGTRSTDTQYF
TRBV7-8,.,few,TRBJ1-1,TGTGCCAGCAGCTTACAGGTCATGAACACTGAAGCTTTCTTT,CASSLQVMNTEAFF
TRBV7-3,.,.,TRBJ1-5,TGTGCCAGCAGCTTGACAGACAATCAGCCCCAGCATTTT,CASSLTDNQPQHF
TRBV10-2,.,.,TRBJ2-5,TGCGCCAGCAGTGAAACTTGGGGGGGCAGTGCGGGAGACCGGGAGACCCAGTACTTC,CASSETWGGSAGDRETQYF
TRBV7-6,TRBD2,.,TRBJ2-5,TGTGCCAGCAGCTTAGTGGGTAGCGGGCCTCAAGAGACCCAGTACTTC,CASSLVGSGPQETQYF
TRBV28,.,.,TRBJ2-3,TGTGCCAGCAGTTTTGGAGGTTCGGGAGCAGATACGCAGTATTTT,CASSFGGSGADTQYF
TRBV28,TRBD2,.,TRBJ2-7,TGTGCCAGCAGTGCGTGGACAGCGGGAGGGAGGCACGAGCAGTACTTC,CASSAWTAGGRHEQYF
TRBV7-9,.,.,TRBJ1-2,TGTGCCAGCAGCCCCGGTGGCTACACCTTC,CASSPGGYTF
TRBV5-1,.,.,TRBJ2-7,TGCGCCAGCAGCTCTGACAGTAGCGAGCAGTACTTC,CASSSDSSEQYF
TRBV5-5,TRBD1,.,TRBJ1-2,TGTGCCAGCAGCTTGGCTGCGGACAGGGTCTATGGCTACACCTTC,CASSLAADRVYGYTF
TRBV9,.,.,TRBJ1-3,TGTGCCAGCAGCGAGTATGGTAACAGGGTGACCGGAAACACCATATATTTT,CASSEYGNRVTGNTIYF
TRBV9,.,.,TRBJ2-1,TGTGCCAGCAGCGCGCGGGATCTCTCCTACAATGAGCAGTTCTTC,CASSARDLSYNEQFF
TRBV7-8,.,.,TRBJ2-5,TGTGCCAGCAGCTCCGTGTCGCGGGAGACCCAGTACTTC,CASSSVSRETQYF
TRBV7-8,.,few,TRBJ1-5,TGTGCCAGCAGCTTATCCTACCATAGCAATCAGCCCCAGCATTTT,CASSLSYHSNQPQHF
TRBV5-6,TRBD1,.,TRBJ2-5,TGTGCCAGCAGGGGGACAGGGGGCGGATTCGAGACCCAGTACTTC,CASRGTGGGFETQYF
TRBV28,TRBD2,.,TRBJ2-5,TGTGCCAGCAGACCTCTAGCGGGAGGCGGAAGTACCCAGTACTTC,CASRPLAGGGSTQYF
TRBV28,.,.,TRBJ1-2,TGTGCCAGCAGCCGAGTGGCTAACTATGGCTACACCTTC,CASSRVANYGYTF
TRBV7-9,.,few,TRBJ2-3,TGTGCCAGCAGCCCCAGAGGTCCAGATACGCAGTATTTT,CASSPRGPDTQYF
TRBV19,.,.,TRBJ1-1,TGTGCCAGTAGTATCGGGGGTATAACGACTGAAGCTTTCTTT,CASSIGGITTEAFF
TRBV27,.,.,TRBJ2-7,TGTGCCAGCAGTTTTCATGCTAGCATCTTTGAGCAGTACTTC,CASSFHASIFEQYF
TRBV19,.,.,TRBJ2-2,TGTGCCAGTAGTATAGGGGCGGGCGCGAACACCGGGGAGCTGTTTTTT,CASSIGAGANTGELFF
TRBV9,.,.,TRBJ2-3,TGTGCCAGCAGCGTAGCCGGGGCCACAGATACGCAGTATTTT,CASSVAGATDTQYF
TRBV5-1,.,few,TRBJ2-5,TGCGCCAGCAGCTCCTCCTCACTAGGCCAAGAGACCCAGTACTTC,CASSSSSLGQETQYF
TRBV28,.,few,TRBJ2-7,TGTGCCAGCAGTTTTTTGCAGGGTCCCTACGAGCAGTACTTC,CASSFLQGPYEQYF
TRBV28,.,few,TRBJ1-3,TGTGCCAGCAGTTCCCCAGCCCACACTTCGGCCAACACCATATATTTT,CASSSPAHTSANTIYF
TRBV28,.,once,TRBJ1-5,TGTGCCAGCAGTTTCTCCAGAAACAATCAGCCCCAGCATTTT,CASSFSRNNQPQHF